These 3 T cell receptor beta chains were sequenced from one sample in a study of T-cell memory formation after mild COVID-19. TCRdb re-derived calls from the 5' RACE reads in MiXCR, one entry per CDR3 protein. Counted here are about 470,000 distinct CDR3 sequences, 15% to 20% occurring once; the ten biggest clones make up 9% to 15%. Sequencing was performed on PBMCs or a T cell subset sorted from them (not recorded which). These receptor sequences come from an adult woman who had mild COVID-19 (a few samples of this study predate the infection). Cell type and time point are not known.

In its sample, this clonotype was seen once. The chain joins TRBV30 to TRBJ1-5; the D is unclear. V shed 3 bases and J shed 1 base, with 13 bases lying between them. The CDR3 totals 15 residues. Per the germline V gene, CDR1 is GTSNPN and CDR2 is SVGIG (reference sequence). Written as DNA, the CDR3 is TGTGCCTGGAGCCTCGGGCAGTGGAGCAATCAGCCCCAGCATTTT. Residues: CAWSLGQWSNQPQHF.

The CDR3 sequence: CASSADPGPEGETQYF. The CDR3 DNA reads TGCGCCAGCAGCGCGGACCCGGGACCCGAAGGAGAGACCCAGTACTTC. The chain recombines TRBV5-1 with TRBJ2-5; possibly TRBD1 or TRBD2 for D (5 bases each). This CDR3 is 16 amino acids long. The ends were cut back, 4 bases at V and 4 bases at J, with 20 bases in the middle. Germline V gives CDR1 SGHRS, CDR2 YFSETQ.

This clonotype was detected only a few times. The V call is TRBV2, the J call TRBJ2-7; 8 nucleotides agree with TRBD1. V was clipped by 3 bases and J by 7 bases; unmatched bases: 11. The CDR3 has 15 amino acids. Germline V gene data show CDR1 as SNHLY and CDR2 as FYNNEI. In nucleotides, the CDR3 is TGTGCCAGCAGTGATGCCCAGGGGGCGCGTCGGGAGCAGTACTTC. Amino acids: CASSDAQGARREQYF.